This T cell receptor beta chain came from a study of cytomegalovirus exposure and HLA in healthy donors. PCR primers comprised 60 Vbeta and 13 Jbeta primers. Profiled with immunoSEQ multiplex PCR; TCRdb holds only in-frame clones, not every one. The sample has 130,000 to 150,000 clones; about 79% are singletons. The CDR3 length is 16 residues. V gave up 5 bases and J gave up 7 bases; unmatched junction bases: 9. Germline CDR1 and CDR2: MGHRA and YSYEKL. The chain links TRBV4-1 to TRBJ2-3; 13 bases align to TRBD2. The clonotype was recovered from a male donor in good health and CMV-seronegative. The sample taken for sequencing was PBMCs. Here the CDR3 DNA reads TGCGCCAGCAGCACGAGGACTAGCGGGAGCCTGTATACGCAGTATTTT. It codes for CASSTRTSGSLYTQYF.